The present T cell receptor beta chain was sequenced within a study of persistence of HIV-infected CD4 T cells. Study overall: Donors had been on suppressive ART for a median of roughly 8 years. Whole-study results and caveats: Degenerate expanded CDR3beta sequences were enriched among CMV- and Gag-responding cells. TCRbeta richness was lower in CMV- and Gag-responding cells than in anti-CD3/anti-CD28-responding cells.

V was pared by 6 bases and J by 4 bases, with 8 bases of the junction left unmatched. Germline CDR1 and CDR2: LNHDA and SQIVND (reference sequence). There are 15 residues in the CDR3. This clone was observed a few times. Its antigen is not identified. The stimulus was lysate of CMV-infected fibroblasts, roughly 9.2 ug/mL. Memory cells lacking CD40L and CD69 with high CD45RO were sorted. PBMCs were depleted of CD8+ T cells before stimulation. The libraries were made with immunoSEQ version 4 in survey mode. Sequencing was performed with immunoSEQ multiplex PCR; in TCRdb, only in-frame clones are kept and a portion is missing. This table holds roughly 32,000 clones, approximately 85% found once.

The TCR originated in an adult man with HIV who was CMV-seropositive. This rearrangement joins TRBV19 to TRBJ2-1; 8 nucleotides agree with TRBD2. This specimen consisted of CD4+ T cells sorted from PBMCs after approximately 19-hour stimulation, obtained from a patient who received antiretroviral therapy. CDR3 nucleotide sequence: TGTGCCAGTAGCAAAACTAGCGGCCAATACAATGAGCAGTTCTTC. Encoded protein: CASSKTSGQYNEQFF.